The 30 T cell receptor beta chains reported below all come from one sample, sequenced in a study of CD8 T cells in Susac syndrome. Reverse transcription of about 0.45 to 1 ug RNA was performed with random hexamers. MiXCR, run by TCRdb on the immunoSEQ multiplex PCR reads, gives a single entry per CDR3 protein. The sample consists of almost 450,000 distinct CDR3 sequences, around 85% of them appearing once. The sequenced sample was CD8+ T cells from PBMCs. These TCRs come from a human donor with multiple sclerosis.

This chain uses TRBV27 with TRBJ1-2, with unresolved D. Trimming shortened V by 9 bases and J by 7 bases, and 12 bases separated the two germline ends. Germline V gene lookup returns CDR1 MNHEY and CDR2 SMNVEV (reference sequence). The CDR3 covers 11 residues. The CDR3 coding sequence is TGTGCCAGTTCCGGGGTAGGTGGCTACACCTTC. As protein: CASSGVGGYTF.

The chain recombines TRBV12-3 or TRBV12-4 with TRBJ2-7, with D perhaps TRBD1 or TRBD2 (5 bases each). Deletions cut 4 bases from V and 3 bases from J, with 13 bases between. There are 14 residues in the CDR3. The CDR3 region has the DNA TGTGCCAGCAGTTCCGGGACGGACCGCTACGAGCAGTACTTC. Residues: CASSSGTDRYEQYF.

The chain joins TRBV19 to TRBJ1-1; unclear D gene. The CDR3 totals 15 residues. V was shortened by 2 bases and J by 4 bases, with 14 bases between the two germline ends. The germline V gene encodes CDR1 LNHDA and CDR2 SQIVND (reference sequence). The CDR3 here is CASSISGNHGTEAFF. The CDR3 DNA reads TGTGCCAGTAGTATATCTGGTAACCATGGCACTGAAGCTTTCTTT.

This CDR3 is CASSDPGTFF. The DNA for the CDR3 is TGTGCCAGCAGTGACCCTGGAACTTTCTTT. The chain uses TRBV6-1 and TRBJ1-1, with D unclear. V lost 3 bases, J lost 12 bases, and 8 bases lay in between. This CDR3 contains 10 residues. In germline, CDR1 is MNHNS, CDR2 SASEGT.

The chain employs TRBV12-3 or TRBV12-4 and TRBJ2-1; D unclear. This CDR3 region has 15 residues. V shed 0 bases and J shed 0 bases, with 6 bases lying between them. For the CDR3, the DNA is TGTGCCAGCAGTTTAGCGGTAAACTCCTACAATGAGCAGTTCTTC. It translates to CASSLAVNSYNEQFF.

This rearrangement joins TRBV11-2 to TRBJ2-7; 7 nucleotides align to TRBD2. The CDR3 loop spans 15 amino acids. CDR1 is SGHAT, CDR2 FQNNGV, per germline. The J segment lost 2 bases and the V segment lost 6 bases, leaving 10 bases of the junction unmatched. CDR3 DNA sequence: TGTGCCAGCAGTTTCAGGTCGGGGGGACCCTACGAGCAGTACTTC. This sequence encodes CASSFRSGGPYEQYF.

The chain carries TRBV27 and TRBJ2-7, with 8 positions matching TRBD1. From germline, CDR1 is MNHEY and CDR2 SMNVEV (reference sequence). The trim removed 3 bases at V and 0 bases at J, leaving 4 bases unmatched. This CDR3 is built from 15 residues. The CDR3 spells CASSFAGTGSYEQYF. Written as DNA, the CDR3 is TGTGCCAGCAGTTTTGCCGGGACAGGCTCCTACGAGCAGTACTTC.

Written as DNA, the CDR3 is TGTGCCAGCAGCTCCTCGGACAGCCACCGCACAGATACGCAGTATTTT. Protein: CASSSSDSHRTDTQYF. This sequence joins TRBV11-2 and TRBJ2-3; D is perhaps TRBD1 (6 bases). Per germline, CDR1 SGHAT and CDR2 FQNNGV. Trimming removed 4 bases at V and 1 base at J, with 15 bases between. The CDR3 is made up of 16 amino acids.

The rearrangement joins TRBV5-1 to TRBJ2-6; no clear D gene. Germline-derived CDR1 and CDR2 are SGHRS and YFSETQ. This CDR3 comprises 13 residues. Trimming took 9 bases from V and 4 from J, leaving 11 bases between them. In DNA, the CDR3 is TGCGCCACCCTCCCTCCCGGGGCCAACGTCCTGACTTTC. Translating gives CATLPPGANVLTF.

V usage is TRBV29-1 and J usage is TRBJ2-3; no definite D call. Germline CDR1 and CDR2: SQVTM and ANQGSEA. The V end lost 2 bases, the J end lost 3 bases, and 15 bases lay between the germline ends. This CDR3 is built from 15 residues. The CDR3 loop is CSVEYRGLWTDTQYF. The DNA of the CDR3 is TGCAGCGTTGAATACAGAGGTCTTTGGACAGATACGCAGTATTTT.

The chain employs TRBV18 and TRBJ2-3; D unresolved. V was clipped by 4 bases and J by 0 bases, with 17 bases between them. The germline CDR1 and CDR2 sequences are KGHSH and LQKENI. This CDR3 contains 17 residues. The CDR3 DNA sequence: TGTGCCAGCTCACTCCCCGGATGGGAACCCAGCACAGATACGCAGTATTTT. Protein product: CASSLPGWEPSTDTQYF.

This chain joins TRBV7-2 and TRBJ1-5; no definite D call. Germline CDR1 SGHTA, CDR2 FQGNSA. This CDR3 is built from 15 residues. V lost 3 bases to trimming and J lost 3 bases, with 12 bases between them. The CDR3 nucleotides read TGTGCCAGCAGCTTTCTCGCGCATGCCAATCAGCCCCAGCATTTT. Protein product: CASSFLAHANQPQHF.

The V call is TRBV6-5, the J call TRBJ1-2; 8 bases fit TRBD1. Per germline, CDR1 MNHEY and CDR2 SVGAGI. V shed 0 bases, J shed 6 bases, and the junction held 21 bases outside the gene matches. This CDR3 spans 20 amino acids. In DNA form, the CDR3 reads TGTGCCAGCAGTTACTCACGAACATTTCCAGGGGGCGGTGAAGAGGATGGCTACACCTTC. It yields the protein CASSYSRTFPGGGEEDGYTF.

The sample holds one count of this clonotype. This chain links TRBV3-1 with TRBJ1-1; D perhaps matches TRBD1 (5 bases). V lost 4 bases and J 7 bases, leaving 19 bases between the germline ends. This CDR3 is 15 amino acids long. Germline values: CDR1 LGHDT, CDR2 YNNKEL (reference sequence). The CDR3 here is CASSPILAGDLEAFF. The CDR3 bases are TGTGCCAGCAGCCCAATCCTGGCGGGGGATCTTGAAGCTTTCTTT.

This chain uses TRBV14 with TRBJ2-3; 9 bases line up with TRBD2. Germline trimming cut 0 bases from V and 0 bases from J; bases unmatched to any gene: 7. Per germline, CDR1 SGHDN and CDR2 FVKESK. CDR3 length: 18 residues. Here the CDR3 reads CASSQEFLTSGSTDTQYF. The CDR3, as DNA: TGTGCCAGCAGCCAAGAATTTCTGACTAGCGGTAGCACAGATACGCAGTATTTT.

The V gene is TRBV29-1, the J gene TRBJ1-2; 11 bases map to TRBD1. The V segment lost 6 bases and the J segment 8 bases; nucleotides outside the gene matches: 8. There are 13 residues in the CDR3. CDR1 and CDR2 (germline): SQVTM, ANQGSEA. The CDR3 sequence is CSVPGQGALGYTF. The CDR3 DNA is TGCAGCGTCCCTGGACAGGGGGCTCTCGGCTACACCTTC.

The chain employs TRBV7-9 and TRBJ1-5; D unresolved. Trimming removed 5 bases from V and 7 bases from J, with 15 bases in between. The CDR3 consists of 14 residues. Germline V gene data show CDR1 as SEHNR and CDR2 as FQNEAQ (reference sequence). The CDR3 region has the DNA TGTGCCAGCAGCGAATTAAGTTTAGAGCAGCCCCAGCATTTT. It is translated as CASSELSLEQPQHF.

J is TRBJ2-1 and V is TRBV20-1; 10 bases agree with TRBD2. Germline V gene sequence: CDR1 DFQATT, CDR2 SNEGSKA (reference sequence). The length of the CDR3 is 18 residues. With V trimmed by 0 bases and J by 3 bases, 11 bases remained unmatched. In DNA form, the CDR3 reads TGCAGTGCTAGAGACCCACAAGCGGGGGGGGACTACTACAATGAGCAGTTCTTC. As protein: CSARDPQAGGDYYNEQFF.

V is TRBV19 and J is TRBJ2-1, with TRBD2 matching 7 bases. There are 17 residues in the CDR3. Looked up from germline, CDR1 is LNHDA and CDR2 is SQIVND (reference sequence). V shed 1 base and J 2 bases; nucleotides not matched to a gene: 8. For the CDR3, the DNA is TGTGCCAGTAGTATAGGGTCCGGCGGGGGAACCTACAATGAGCAGTTCTTC. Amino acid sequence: CASSIGSGGGTYNEQFF.

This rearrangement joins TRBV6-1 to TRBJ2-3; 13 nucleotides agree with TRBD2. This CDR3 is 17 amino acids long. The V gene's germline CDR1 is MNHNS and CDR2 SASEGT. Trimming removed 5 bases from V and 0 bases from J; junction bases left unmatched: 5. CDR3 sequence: CASSRTSGSASTDTQYF. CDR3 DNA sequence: TGTGCCAGCAGTAGGACTAGCGGGAGTGCTAGCACAGATACGCAGTATTTT.

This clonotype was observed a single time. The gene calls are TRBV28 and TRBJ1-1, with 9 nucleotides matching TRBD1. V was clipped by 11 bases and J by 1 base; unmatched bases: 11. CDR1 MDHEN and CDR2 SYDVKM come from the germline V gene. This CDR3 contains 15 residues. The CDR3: CASRGTGTENTEAFF. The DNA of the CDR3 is TGTGCCTCTCGGGGGACAGGGACGGAGAACACTGAAGCTTTCTTT. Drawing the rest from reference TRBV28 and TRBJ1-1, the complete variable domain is DVKVTQSSRYLVKRTGEKVFLECVQDMDHENMFWYRQDPGLGLRLIYFSYDVKMKEKGDIPEGYSVSREKKERFSLILESASTNQTSMYLCASRGTGTENTEAFFGQGTRLTVV.

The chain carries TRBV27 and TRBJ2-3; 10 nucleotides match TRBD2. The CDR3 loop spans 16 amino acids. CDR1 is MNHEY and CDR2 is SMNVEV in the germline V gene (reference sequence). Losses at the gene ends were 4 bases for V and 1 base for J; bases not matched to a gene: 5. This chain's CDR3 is CASSWLLAGGTDTQYF. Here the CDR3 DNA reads TGTGCCAGCAGTTGGTTGCTAGCGGGGGGCACAGATACGCAGTATTTT.

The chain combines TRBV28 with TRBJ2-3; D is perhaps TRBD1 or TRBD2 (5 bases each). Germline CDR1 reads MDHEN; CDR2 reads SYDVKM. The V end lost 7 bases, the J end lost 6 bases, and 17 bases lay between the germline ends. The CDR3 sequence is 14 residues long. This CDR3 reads CASTRDRPGDTQYF. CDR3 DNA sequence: TGTGCCAGCACCCGGGACCGACCTGGGGATACGCAGTATTTT.

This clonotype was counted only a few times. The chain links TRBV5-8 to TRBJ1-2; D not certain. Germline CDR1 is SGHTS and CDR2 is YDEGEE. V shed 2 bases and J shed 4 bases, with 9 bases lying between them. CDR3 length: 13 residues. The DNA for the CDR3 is TGTGCCAGCAGCTTAGAAACCGTCTATGGCTACACCTTC. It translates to CASSLETVYGYTF.

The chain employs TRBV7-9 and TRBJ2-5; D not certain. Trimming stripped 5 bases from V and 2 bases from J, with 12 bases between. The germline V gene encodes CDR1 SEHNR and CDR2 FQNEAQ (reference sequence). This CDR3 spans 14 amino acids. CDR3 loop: CASSAKVVQETQYF. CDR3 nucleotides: TGTGCCAGCAGCGCCAAGGTCGTTCAAGAGACCCAGTACTTC. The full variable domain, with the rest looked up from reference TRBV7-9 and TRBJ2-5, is DTGVSQNPRHKITKRGQNVTFRCDPISEHNRLYWYRQTLGQGPEFLTYFQNEAQLEKSRLLSDRFSAERPKGSFSTLEIQRTEQGDSAMYLCASSAKVVQETQYFGPGTRLLVL.

The CDR3: CASSPGGATGELFF. The CDR3 DNA sequence: TGTGCCAGCAGCCCCGGGGGCGCGACCGGGGAGCTGTTTTTT. The chain carries TRBV5-4 and TRBJ2-2, with D tentatively TRBD1 or TRBD2 (6 bases each). The germline V gene encodes CDR1 SGHNT and CDR2 YYREEE (reference sequence). V lost 4 bases and J lost 5, with 12 bases in between. CDR3 length: 14 residues. Looking up the rest from reference TRBV5-4 and TRBJ2-2 gives the full variable domain: ETGVTQSPTHLIKTRGQQVTLRCSSQSGHNTVSWYQQALGQGPQFIFQYYREEENGRGNFPPRFSGLQFPNYSSELNVNALELDDSALYLCASSPGGATGELFFGEGSRLTVL.

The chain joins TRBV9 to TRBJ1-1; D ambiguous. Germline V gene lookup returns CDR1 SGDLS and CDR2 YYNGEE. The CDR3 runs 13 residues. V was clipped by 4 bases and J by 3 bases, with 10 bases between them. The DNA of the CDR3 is TGTGCCAGCAGCAGCGACCCCTACACTGAAGCTTTCTTT. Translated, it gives CASSSDPYTEAFF.

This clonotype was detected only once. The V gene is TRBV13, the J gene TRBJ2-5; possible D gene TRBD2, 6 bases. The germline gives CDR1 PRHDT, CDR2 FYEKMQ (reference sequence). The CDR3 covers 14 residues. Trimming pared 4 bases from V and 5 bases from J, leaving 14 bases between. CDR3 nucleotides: TGTGCCAGCAGCTCCTCGACTAGGGAGGAGACCCAGTACTTC. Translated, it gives CASSSSTREETQYF.

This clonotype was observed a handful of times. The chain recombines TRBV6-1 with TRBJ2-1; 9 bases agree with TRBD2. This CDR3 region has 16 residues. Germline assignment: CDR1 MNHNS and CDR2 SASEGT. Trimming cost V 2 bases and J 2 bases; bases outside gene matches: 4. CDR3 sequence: CASSEPVAGAYNEQFF. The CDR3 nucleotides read TGTGCCAGCAGTGAACCAGTAGCGGGGGCCTACAATGAGCAGTTCTTC.

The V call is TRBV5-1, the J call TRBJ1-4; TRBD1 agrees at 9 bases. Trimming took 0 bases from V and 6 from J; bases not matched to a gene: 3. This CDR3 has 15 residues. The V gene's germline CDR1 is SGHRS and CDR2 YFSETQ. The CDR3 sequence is CASSLEDRGDEKLFF. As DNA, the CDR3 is TGCGCCAGCAGCTTGGAGGACAGGGGTGATGAAAAACTGTTTTTT.